This TCR beta chain was captured in a study of vaccination effects on CD4 cells after COVID-19. As to this clone: What it recognizes is unknown.

CDR1 and CDR2 from the germline V gene are SGHAT and FQNNGV. Trimming took 2 bases from V and 4 from J; bases not matched to a gene: 2. The CDR3 has 14 amino acids. Scientists isolated CD4+ T cells after a roughly ten-day culture period ended. All participants had two doses of either the BNT162b2 or mRNA-1273 vaccine. TCRdb keeps only in-frame clones here, not all; method: immunoSEQ multiplex PCR. This sample has about 40,000 clones, with around two thirds found just once. The chain joins TRBV11-2 to TRBJ1-1, with TRBD1 identical over 9 bases. The sequences come from CD4+ T cells from PBMCs cultured without peptide, collected after COVID-19 vaccination. The receptor comes from a human donor who received a COVID-19 vaccine. CDR3 nucleotide sequence: TGTGCCAGCAGCTTAACGACAGGGGGCACTGAAGCTTTCTTT. This sequence encodes CASSLTTGGTEAFF.